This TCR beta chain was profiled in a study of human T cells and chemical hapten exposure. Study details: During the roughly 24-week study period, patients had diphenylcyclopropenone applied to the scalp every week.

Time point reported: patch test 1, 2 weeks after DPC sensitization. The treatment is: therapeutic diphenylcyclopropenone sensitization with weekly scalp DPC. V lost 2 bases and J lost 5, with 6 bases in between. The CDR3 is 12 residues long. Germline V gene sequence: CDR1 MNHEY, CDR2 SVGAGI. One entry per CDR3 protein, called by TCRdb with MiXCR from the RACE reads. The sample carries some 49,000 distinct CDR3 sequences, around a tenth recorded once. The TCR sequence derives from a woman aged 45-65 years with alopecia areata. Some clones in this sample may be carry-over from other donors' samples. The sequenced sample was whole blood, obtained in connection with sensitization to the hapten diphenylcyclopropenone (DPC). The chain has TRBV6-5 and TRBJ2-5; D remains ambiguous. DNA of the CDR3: TGTGCCAGCAGTTACGGAAGGGAGACCCAGTACTTC. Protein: CASSYGRETQYF.